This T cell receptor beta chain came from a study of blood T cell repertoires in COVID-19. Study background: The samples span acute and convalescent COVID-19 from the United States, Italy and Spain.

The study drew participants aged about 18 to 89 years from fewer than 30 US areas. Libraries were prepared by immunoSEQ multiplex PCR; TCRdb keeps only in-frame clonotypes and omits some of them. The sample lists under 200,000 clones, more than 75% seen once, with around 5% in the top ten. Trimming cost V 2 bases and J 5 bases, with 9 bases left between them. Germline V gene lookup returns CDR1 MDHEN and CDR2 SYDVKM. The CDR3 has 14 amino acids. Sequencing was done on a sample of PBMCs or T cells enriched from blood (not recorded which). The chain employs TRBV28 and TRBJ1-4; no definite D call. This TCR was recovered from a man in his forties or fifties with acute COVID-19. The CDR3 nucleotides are TGTGCCAGCAGTTTAGTGACGGGGAATGAAAAACTGTTTTTT. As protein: CASSLVTGNEKLFF.